A selection of T cell receptor beta chains follows, all from one sample in a study of blood T cell repertoires in COVID-19. Assay used: immunoSEQ multiplex PCR; TCRdb lists only in-frame clones, some missing. This table holds over 120,000 clones, around nine tenths found once. The sequencing sample was made of peripheral blood. These receptors were collected from a woman aged 45-65 years with active or convalescent COVID-19. CDR3s include the opening cysteine and the closing phenylalanine or tryptophan. The D gene is left open where the match is weak. Rows may omit the clone size; those that give it use once, few, many or a size class.

clone_size	d_call	j_call	v_call	cdr3_nt	cdr3_aa
once	TRBD1	TRBJ1-4	TRBV5-1	TGCGCCAGCAGCTTGACAGGGGGAGCCTTGGGAGAAAAACTGTTTTTT	CASSLTGGALGEKLFF
NA	NA	TRBJ2-7	TRBV9	TGTGCCAGCAGCCCGCGGGACGGCGGCTACGAGCAGTACTTC	CASSPRDGGYEQYF
NA	NA	TRBJ2-3	TRBV5-4	TGTGCCTCAGGAGGTTATGGGTTAGATACGCAGTATTTT	CASGGYGLDTQYF
NA	NA	TRBJ1-1	TRBV5-4	TGTGCCAGCACCCCCGACGGGATCCCCCAGAGGAACACTGAAGCTTTCTTT	CASTPDGIPQRNTEAFF
NA	NA	TRBJ2-1	TRBV11-3	TGTGCCAGCAGCCAAAGGGGAAGAAGCTCCTACAATGAGCAGTTCTTC	CASSQRGRSSYNEQFF
NA	NA	TRBJ2-1	TRBV13	TGTGCCAGCAGCTTCCGAACAGGGAACAATGAGCAGTTCTTC	CASSFRTGNNEQFF
NA	NA	TRBJ1-2	TRBV5-4	TGTGCCAGCAGCTTAGGGGGGACTAGTTGGTATGGCTACACCTTC	CASSLGGTSWYGYTF
NA	NA	TRBJ1-6	TRBV5-8	TGTGCCAGCAGCTTGGACAGGGCTGACAATTCACCCCTCCACTTT	CASSLDRADNSPLHF
NA	NA	TRBJ2-3	TRBV7-3	TGTGCCAGCAGCTTGAGAGGTGCAGATACGCAGTATTTT	CASSLRGADTQYF
NA	TRBD1	TRBJ2-2	TRBV6-2/TRBV6-3	TGTGCCAGCAGTTACGAGGGCCCCGGACAGGTTCTAAGTAACACCGGGGAGCTGTTTTTT	CASSYEGPGQVLSNTGELFF
NA	TRBD2	TRBJ2-1	TRBV9	TGTGCCAGCAGCGTGGGACTAGCGGGAAAAACGTCCTACAATGAGCAGTTCTTC	CASSVGLAGKTSYNEQFF
NA	TRBD1	TRBJ2-3	TRBV28	TGTGCCAGCAGTCTCGCGACAGGGGCTAGCACAGATACGCAGTATTTT	CASSLATGASTDTQYF
NA	NA	TRBJ2-1	TRBV5-6	TGTGCCAGCAGCTGGGGAGGTGAGCAGTTCTTC	CASSWGGEQFF
NA	NA	TRBJ1-4	TRBV29-1	TGCAGCGTCTGGGGAGAGAATGAAAAACTGTTTTTT	CSVWGENEKLFF
NA	NA	TRBJ1-1	TRBV6-1	TGTGCCAGCAGTGAACCAGGGAACTTGAACACTGAAGCTTTCTTT	CASSEPGNLNTEAFF
NA	NA	TRBJ1-6	TRBV30	TGTGCCTGGAGTGTACATCAGGGCAATTCACCCCTCCACTTT	CAWSVHQGNSPLHF
few	TRBD1	TRBJ2-7	TRBV11-2	TGTGCCAGTTCCTACGGACAGGGGGCGGCCTACGAGCAGTACTTC	CASSYGQGAAYEQYF
once	NA	TRBJ1-2	TRBV28	TGTGCCAGCAGAAATACAGAGAGCTATGGCTACACCTTC	CASRNTESYGYTF
NA	NA	TRBJ1-1	TRBV11-2	TGTGCCAGCAGCCCCACGCTAAACACTGAAGCTTTCTTT	CASSPTLNTEAFF
NA	TRBD1	TRBJ1-1	TRBV6-4	TGTGCCAGCAGTGAACAGGGGTTGGGGACTGAAGCTTTCTTT	CASSEQGLGTEAFF
NA	TRBD1	TRBJ2-5	TRBV5-1	TGCGCCAGCAGCTTAACGACAGGGGTAAGAGAGACCCAGTACTTC	CASSLTTGVRETQYF
NA	NA	TRBJ1-6	TRBV4-2	TGTGCCAGCAGCCAAGATGAGACAAGGATTTCCTATAATTCACCCCTCCACTTT	CASSQDETRISYNSPLHF
NA	NA	TRBJ2-1	TRBV11-2	TGTGCCAGCAGCTTAAGGGTCGCGGGAACATCCAGTGAGCAGTTCTTC	CASSLRVAGTSSEQFF
NA	NA	TRBJ2-7	TRBV6-5	TGTGCCAAACGGGTTAGCCACGAGCAGTACTTC	CAKRVSHEQYF
many	NA	TRBJ2-2	TRBV7-9	TGTGCCAGCAGCCGTCTCAGCGCCACCGGGGAGCTGTTTTTT	CASSRLSATGELFF
NA	TRBD2	TRBJ2-3	TRBV2	TGTGCCAGCAGGGCACTAGCGGAAGGCGCAGATACGCAGTATTTT	CASRALAEGADTQYF
NA	TRBD1	TRBJ2-6	TRBV7-2	TGTGCCAGCAGCAACAGGGGTCCTGGGGCCAACGTCCTGACTTTC	CASSNRGPGANVLTF
NA	NA	TRBJ2-5	TRBV23-1	TGCGCCAGCAGTCTCAGGAAGAACAGAAACTTCCAAGAGACCCAGTACTTC	CASSLRKNRNFQETQYF
NA	TRBD2	TRBJ2-5	TRBV7-2	TGTGCCAGCAGCACCCGTCTAGCGGGGGGTCGGGAGACCCAGTACTTC	CASSTRLAGGRETQYF
NA	TRBD1	TRBJ1-2	TRBV2	TGTGCCAAGCCGGGACAGGGGAACTATGGCTACACCTTC	CAKPGQGNYGYTF
NA	NA	TRBJ1-5	TRBV6-4	TGTGCCAGCAGTGAGAAGCCTACAGGGTTTAGCAATCAGCCCCAGCATTTT	CASSEKPTGFSNQPQHF
NA	TRBD1	TRBJ1-2	TRBV3-1/TRBV3-2	TGTGCCAGCACCCAAGGACAGGGAGGTGGCTACACCTTC	CASTQGQGGGYTF
NA	TRBD1	TRBJ2-7	TRBV6-5	TGTGCCAGCGAGGGACAGGGAGGCGAGCAGTACTTC	CASEGQGGEQYF
NA	TRBD2	TRBJ2-3	TRBV7-8	TGTGCCAGCAGCCTTGGGGCTAGCGGGGCCACAGATACGCAGTATTTT	CASSLGASGATDTQYF
NA	TRBD1	TRBJ1-5	TRBV5-4	TGTGCCAGCAGCTTGGCCGGGACAGGGAATCAGCCCCAGCATTTT	CASSLAGTGNQPQHF
NA	NA	TRBJ2-3	TRBV9	TGTGCCAGCAGCAATTATGGGACTCGCGGCACAGATACGCAGTATTTT	CASSNYGTRGTDTQYF
NA	TRBD1	TRBJ2-1	TRBV7-9	TGTGCCAGCAGCTTAGCGGGACAGGGGTTATGGTCCTACAATGAGCAGTTCTTC	CASSLAGQGLWSYNEQFF
NA	NA	TRBJ1-1	TRBV28	TGTGCCAGCAGTGGCGGGGGCGCCGTGATGAACGAGGCTTTCTTT	CASSGGGAVMNEAFF
NA	NA	TRBJ1-5	TRBV19	TGTGCCAGTAGTATACAGGCCAATCAGCCCCAGCATTTT	CASSIQANQPQHF
NA	TRBD1	TRBJ1-2	TRBV24-1	TGTGCCACCAGTGATTTCCGGGACAGGGAGGGATATGGCTACACCTTC	CATSDFRDREGYGYTF
NA	TRBD1	TRBJ1-1	TRBV11-2	TGTGCCAGCAGCCGAAACAGGGGGCCTGATGAAGCTTTCTTT	CASSRNRGPDEAFF
NA	TRBD1	TRBJ1-1	TRBV6-5	TGTGCCAGCAGTTACTTACAGGGGGGTACTGAAGCTTTCTTT	CASSYLQGGTEAFF
NA	NA	TRBJ1-1	TRBV7-9	TGTGCCAGCAGCTTAGAGGGAGGCACTGAAGCTTTCTTT	CASSLEGGTEAFF
NA	TRBD1	TRBJ2-5	TRBV6-1	TGTGCCAGCAGTGAGACGGGACAGGAGGGAGAGACCCAGTACTTC	CASSETGQEGETQYF
NA	TRBD1	TRBJ2-1	TRBV5-1	TGCGCCAGCAGCCTAGGACAGGGTTGGGATGAGCAGTTCTTC	CASSLGQGWDEQFF
few	NA	TRBJ2-6	TRBV9	TGTGCCAGCAGCCGAACAGGGTCAGGGGCCAACGTCCTGACTTTC	CASSRTGSGANVLTF